A single count supports the clone carrying this T cell receptor (beta chain). These data are taken from a study of blood T cell repertoires in COVID-19. Turning to the study itself: COVID-19 samples collected from the United States, Italy and Spain covered acute and convalescent phases.

Per the original methods: Reference gene primer amplification gave estimated nucleated cell counts. This table comes from immunoSEQ multiplex PCR, and its TCRdb copy is limited to in-frame clones, with some not included. D and trimming come from the DNA, and the V and J calls and clone size come from that table. The data contain tens of thousands of clones, roughly 80% of them singletons. Between the trimmed V and J ends, which lost 3 bases and 4 bases, there was a span of 13 bases. There are 14 residues in the CDR3. CDR1 is SNHLY and CDR2 is FYNNEI in the germline V gene. The chain joins TRBV2 to TRBJ2-7, with a weak D call TRBD2 (5 bases). This sequence originates from a woman older than 75 with active or convalescent COVID-19. The sequenced material came from peripheral blood. The CDR3 DNA reads as TGTGCCAGCAGTGACGAGTGGGAGTCTTACGAGCAGTACTTC. Protein product: CASSDEWESYEQYF.